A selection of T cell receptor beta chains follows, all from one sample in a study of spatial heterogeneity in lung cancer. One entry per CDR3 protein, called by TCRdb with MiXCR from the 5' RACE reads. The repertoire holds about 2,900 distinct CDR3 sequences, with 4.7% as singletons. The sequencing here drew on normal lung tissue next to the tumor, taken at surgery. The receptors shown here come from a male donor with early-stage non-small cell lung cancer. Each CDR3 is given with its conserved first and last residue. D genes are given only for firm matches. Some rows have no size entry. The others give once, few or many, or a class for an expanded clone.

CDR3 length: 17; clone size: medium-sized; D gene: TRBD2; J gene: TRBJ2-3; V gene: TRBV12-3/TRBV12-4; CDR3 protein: CASSLWASGGGADTQYF; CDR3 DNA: TGTGCCAGCAGTTTATGGGCTAGCGGGGGGGGAGCAGATACGCAGTATTTT
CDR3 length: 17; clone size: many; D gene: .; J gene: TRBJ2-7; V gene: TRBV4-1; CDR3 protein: CASSQVAGVESSYEQYF; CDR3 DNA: TGCGCCAGCAGCCAAGTAGCCGGGGTCGAGAGCTCCTACGAGCAGTACTTC
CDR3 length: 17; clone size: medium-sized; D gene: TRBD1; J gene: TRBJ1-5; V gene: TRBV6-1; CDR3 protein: CASSADRDRGSNQPQHF; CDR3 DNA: TGTGCCAGCAGCGCGGACAGGGACCGAGGGAGCAATCAGCCCCAGCATTTT
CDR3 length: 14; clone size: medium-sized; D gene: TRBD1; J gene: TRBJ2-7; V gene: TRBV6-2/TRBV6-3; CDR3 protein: CASSPRQGAYEQYF; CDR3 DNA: TGTGCCAGCAGCCCTCGACAGGGGGCCTACGAGCAGTACTTC
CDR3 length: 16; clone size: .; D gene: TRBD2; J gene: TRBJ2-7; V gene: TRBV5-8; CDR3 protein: CASSLASGRAGYEQYF; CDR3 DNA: TGTGCCAGCAGCTTGGCCAGTGGGAGGGCCGGTTACGAGCAGTACTTC
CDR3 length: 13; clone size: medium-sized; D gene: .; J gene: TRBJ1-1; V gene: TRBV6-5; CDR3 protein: CASSILGNTEAFF; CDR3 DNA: TGTGCCAGCAGTATCTTAGGGAACACTGAAGCTTTCTTT
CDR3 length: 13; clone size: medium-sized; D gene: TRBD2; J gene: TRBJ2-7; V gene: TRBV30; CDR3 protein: CAWGTSGAYEQYF; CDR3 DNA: TGTGCCTGGGGGACTAGCGGTGCCTACGAGCAGTACTTC
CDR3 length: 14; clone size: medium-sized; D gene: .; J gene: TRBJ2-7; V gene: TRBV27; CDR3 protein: CASSLGGSAYEQYF; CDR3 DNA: TGTGCCAGCAGCCTAGGCGGGTCTGCCTACGAGCAGTACTTC
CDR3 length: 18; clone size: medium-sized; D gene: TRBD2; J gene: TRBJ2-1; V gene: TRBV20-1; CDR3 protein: CSAFRTSRGSNMGNEQFF; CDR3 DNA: TGCAGTGCTTTTCGGACTAGCCGGGGTTCAAACATGGGGAATGAGCAGTTCTTC
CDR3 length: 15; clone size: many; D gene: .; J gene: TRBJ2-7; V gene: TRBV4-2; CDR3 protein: CASSQEPGRAYEQYF; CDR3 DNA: TGTGCCAGCAGCCAAGAACCAGGACGGGCCTACGAGCAGTACTTC
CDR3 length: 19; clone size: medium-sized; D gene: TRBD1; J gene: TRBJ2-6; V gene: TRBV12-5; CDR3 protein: CASAPAGQGALSGANVLTF; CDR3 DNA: TGTGCTAGTGCCCCAGCAGGACAGGGGGCGCTTTCTGGGGCCAACGTCCTGACTTTC
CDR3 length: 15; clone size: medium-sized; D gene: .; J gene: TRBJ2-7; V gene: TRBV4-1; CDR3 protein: CASSQNAGYPYEQYF; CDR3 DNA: TGCGCCAGCAGCCAGAACGCGGGATACCCCTACGAGCAGTACTTC
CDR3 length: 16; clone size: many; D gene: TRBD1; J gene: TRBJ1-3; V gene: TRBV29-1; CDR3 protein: CSVEGEQGASGNTIYF; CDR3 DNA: TGCAGCGTTGAAGGGGAACAGGGGGCAAGTGGAAACACCATATATTTT
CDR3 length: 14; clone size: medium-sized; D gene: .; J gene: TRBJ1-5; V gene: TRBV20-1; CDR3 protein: CSASVGTTNQPQHF; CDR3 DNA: TGCAGTGCTAGCGTAGGGACTACAAATCAGCCCCAGCATTTT
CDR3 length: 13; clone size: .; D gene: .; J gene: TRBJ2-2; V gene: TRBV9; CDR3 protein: CASSPRGPGELFF; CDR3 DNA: TGTGCCAGCAGCCCACGGGGGCCCGGGGAGCTGTTTTTT
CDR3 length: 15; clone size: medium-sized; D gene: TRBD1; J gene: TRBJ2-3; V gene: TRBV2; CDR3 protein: CASSRQDRGTDTQYF; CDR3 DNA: TGTGCCAGCTCTAGACAGGACAGGGGCACAGATACGCAGTATTTT
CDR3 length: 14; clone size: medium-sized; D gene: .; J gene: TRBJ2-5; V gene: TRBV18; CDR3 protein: CASSPPATRETQYF; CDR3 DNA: TGTGCCAGCTCACCACCGGCCACCCGAGAGACCCAGTACTTC
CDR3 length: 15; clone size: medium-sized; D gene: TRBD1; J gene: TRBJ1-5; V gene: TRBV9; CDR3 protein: CASSSPRDSNQPQHF; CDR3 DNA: TGTGCCAGCAGCTCCCCCCGGGACAGTAATCAGCCCCAGCATTTT
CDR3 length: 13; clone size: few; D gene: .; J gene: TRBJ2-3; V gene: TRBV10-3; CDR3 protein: CAISDVVVDTQYF; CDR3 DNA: TGTGCCATCAGTGATGTAGTGGTCGATACGCAGTATTTT
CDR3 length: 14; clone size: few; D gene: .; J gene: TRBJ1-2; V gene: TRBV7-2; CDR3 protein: CASSPGAGLSDYTF; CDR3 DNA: TGTGCCAGCAGCCCAGGGGCAGGGCTAAGTGACTACACCTTC
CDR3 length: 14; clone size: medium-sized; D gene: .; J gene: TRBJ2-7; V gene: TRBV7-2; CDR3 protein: CASSTRVSSYEQYF; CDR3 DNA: TGTGCCAGCAGCACCCGGGTCTCCTCCTACGAGCAGTACTTC
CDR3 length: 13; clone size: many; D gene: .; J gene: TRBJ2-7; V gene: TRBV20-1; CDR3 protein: CSAKRGPSYEQYF; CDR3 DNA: TGCAGTGCTAAACGCGGACCCTCCTACGAGCAGTACTTC
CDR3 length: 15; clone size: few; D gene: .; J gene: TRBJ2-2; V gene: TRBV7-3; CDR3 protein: CASSSAPMNTGELFF; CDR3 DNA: TGTGCCAGCAGCTCAGCCCCAATGAACACCGGGGAGCTGTTTTTT
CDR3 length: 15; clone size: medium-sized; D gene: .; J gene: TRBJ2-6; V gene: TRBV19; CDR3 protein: CASSRVGAGANVLTF; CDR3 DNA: TGTGCCAGTAGTCGAGTGGGGGCTGGGGCCAACGTCCTGACTTTC
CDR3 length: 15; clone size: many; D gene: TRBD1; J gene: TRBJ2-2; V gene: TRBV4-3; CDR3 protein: CASSHDRGYTGELFF; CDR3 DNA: TGCGCCAGCAGCCACGACAGGGGTTACACCGGGGAGCTGTTTTTT
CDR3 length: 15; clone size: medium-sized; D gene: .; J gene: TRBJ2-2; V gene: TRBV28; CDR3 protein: CASRPTQGNTGELFF; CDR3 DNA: TGTGCCAGCAGGCCAACTCAGGGGAACACCGGGGAGCTGTTTTTT
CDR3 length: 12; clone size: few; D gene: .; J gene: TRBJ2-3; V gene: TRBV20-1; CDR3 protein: CSARVGTDTQYF; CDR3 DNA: TGCAGTGCTAGAGTTGGGACAGATACGCAGTATTTT
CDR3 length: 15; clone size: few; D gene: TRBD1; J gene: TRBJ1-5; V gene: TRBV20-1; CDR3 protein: CSAKMTGGADQPQHF; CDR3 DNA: TGCAGTGCTAAGATGACAGGGGGCGCGGATCAGCCCCAGCATTTT
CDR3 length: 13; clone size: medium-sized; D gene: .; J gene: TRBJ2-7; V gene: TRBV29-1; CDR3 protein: CSARRAGSYEQYF; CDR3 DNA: TGCAGCGCCCGGAGGGCCGGATCCTACGAGCAGTACTTC
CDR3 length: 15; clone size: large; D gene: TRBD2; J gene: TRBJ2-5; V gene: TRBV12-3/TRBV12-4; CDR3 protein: CASRRTSGAQETQYF; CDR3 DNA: TGTGCCAGCAGACGAACTAGCGGGGCACAAGAGACCCAGTACTTC
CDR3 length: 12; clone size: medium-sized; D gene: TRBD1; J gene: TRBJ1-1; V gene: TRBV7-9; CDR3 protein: CASRPGTGRAFF; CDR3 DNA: TGTGCCAGCAGACCCGGGACAGGTCGAGCTTTCTTT
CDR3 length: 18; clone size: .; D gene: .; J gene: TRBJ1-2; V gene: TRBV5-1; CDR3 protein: CASSLDLGTATSDYGYTF; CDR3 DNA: TGCGCCAGCAGCTTGGATCTGGGGACCGCTACTTCGGACTATGGCTACACCTTC
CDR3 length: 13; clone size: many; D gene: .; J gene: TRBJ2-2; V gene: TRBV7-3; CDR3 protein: CASGVLNGGELFF; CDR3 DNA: TGTGCCAGCGGAGTTCTTAATGGGGGGGAGCTGTTTTTT
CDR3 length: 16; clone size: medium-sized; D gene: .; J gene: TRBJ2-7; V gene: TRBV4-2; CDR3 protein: CASSQDWTPFGGEQYF; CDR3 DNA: TGTGCCAGCAGCCAAGACTGGACTCCTTTCGGAGGGGAGCAGTACTTC
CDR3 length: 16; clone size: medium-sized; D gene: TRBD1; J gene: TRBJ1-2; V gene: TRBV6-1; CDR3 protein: CASSGDRGRDGYGYTF; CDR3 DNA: TGTGCCAGCAGTGGAGACAGGGGGCGAGATGGCTATGGCTACACCTTC
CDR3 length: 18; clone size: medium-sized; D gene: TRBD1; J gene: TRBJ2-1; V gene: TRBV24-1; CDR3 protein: CATSDPRGDSRDYNEQFF; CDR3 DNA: TGTGCCACCAGTGATCCCCGAGGGGACAGCAGGGACTACAATGAGCAGTTCTTC
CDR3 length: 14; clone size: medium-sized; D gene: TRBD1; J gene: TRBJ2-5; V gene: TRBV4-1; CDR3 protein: CASSQEGGLETQYF; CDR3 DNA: TGCGCCAGCAGCCAAGAAGGGGGCCTGGAGACCCAGTACTTC
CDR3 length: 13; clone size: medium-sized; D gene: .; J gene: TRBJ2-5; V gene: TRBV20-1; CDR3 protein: CSAWTINQETQYF; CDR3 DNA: TGCAGTGCTTGGACTATTAACCAAGAGACCCAGTACTTC
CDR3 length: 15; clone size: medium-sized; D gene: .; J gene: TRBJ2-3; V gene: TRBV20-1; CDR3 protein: CSAGGGETGTDTQYF; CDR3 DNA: TGCAGTGCTGGGGGAGGAGAGACCGGCACAGATACGCAGTATTTT
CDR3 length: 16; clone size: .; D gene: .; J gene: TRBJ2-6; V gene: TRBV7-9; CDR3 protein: CASSSSPGAGANVLTF; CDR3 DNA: TGTGCCAGCAGCTCCAGCCCGGGGGCTGGGGCCAACGTCCTGACTTTC
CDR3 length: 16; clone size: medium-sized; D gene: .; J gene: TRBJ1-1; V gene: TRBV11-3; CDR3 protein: CASSHTGPPRDTEAFF; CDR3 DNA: TGTGCCAGCAGCCATACGGGACCCCCGAGAGACACTGAAGCTTTCTTT
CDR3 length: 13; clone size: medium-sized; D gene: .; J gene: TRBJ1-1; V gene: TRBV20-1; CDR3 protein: CSARDLGVAEAFF; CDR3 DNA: TGCAGTGCTAGAGATTTGGGAGTCGCTGAAGCTTTCTTT
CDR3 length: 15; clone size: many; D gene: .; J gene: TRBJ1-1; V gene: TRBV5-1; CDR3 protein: CASSLALGGRFQAFF; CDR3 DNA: TGCGCCAGCAGCTTGGCTCTAGGGGGAAGATTCCAAGCTTTCTTT
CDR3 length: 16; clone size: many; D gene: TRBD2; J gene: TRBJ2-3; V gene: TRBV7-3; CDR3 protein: CASSSSSGRGADTQYF; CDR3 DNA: TGTGCCAGCAGCTCTAGTAGCGGGAGAGGGGCAGATACGCAGTATTTT
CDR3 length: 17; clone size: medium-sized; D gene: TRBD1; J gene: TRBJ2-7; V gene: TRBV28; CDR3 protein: CASSFPGEGTGAYEQYF; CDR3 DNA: TGTGCCAGCAGTTTCCCTGGCGAAGGGACAGGGGCCTACGAGCAGTACTTC
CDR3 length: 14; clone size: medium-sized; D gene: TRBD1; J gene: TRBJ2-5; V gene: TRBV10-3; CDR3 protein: CAISEDRVQETQYF; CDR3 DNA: TGTGCCATCAGTGAGGACAGGGTCCAAGAGACCCAGTACTTC
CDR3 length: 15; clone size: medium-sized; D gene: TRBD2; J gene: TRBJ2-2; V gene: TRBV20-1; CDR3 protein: CSARRLAGITGELFF; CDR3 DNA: TGCAGTGCTAGGAGACTAGCGGGAATCACCGGGGAGCTGTTTTTT
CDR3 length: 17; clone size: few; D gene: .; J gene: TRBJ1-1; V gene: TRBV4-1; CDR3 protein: CASSQDFSGGRNTEAFF; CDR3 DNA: TGCGCCAGCAGCCAAGATTTCTCCGGGGGGCGAAACACTGAAGCTTTCTTT
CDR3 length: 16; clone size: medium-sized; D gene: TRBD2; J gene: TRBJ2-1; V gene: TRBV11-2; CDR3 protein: CASSNLRIAGYNEQFF; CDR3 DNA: TGTGCCAGCAGCAACCTCCGGATAGCGGGATACAATGAGCAGTTCTTC
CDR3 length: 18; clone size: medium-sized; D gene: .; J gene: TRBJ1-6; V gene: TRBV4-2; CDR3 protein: CASSQDAKGSSYNSPLHF; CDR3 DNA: TGTGCCAGCAGCCAAGATGCTAAGGGGAGCTCCTATAATTCACCCCTCCACTTT